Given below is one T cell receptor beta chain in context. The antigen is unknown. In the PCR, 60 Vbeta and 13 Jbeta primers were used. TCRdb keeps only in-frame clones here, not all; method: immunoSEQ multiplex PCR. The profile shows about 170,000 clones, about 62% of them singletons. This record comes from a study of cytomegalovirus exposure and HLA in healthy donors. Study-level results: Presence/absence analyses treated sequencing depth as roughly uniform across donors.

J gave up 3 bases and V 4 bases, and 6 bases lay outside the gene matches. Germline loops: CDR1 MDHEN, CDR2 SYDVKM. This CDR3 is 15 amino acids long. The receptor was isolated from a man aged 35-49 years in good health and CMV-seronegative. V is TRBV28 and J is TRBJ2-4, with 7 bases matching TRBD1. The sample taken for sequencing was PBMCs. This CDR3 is CASSSPQGNKNIQYF. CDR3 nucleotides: TGTGCCAGCAGTTCACCACAGGGGAACAAAAACATTCAGTACTTC.